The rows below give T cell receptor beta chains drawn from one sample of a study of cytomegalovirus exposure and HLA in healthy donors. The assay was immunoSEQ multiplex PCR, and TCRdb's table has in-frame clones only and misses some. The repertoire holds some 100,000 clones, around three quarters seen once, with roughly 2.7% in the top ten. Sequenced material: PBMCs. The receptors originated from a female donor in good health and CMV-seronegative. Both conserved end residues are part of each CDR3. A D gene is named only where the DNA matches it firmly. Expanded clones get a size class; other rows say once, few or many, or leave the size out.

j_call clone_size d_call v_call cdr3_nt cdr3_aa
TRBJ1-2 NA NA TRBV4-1 TGCGCCAGCAGCCAAGCCCCGCGGACAGCATATGGCTACACCTTC CASSQAPRTAYGYTF
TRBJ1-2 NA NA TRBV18 TGTGCCAGCTCAGCGGGGCTCGAAGGCTACACCTTC CASSAGLEGYTF
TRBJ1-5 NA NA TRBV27 TGTGCCAGCAGCCCGACAGAAGGAAGCAATCAGCCCCAGCATTTT CASSPTEGSNQPQHF
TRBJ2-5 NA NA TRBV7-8 TGTGCCAGCAGCTTAGCGAACCGGGTGTCCCAGTACTTC CASSLANRVSQYF
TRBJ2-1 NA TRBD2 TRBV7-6 TGTGCCAGCAGCTCGGGCGGGGGGATCGGTGAGCAGTTCTTC CASSSGGGIGEQFF
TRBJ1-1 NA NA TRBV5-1 TGCGCCAGCAGCCGACAGGTAGGAGGCACTGAAGCTTTCTTT CASSRQVGGTEAFF
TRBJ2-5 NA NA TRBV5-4 TGTGCCAGCAGCTTGATGGCAGGCCAAGAGACCCAGTACTTC CASSLMAGQETQYF
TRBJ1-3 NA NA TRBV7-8 TGTGCCAGCAGTCTGAGATCCCAATGGACAACAGGGAGCGGAAACACCATATATTTT CASSLRSQWTTGSGNTIYF
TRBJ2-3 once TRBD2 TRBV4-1 TGCGCCAGCAGCCCACGGGGGGGTGGAGCGGGGGGAACAGATACGCAGTATTTT CASSPRGGGAGGTDTQYF
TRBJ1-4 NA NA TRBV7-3 TGTGCCAGCAGCTTTCGTAGAGGTGAAAAACTGTTTTTT CASSFRRGEKLFF
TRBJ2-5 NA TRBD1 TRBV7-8 TGTGCCAGCAGCGCTAGAGGACAGGGGGAGACCCAGTACTTC CASSARGQGETQYF
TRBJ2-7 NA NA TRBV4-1 TGCGCCAGCAGCCAAGTATACCGGGACAAGACCTACGAGCAGTACTTC CASSQVYRDKTYEQYF
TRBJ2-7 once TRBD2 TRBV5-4 TGTGCCAGCAGTCCCGGGACTAGCGGGGTCTACGAGCAGTACTTC CASSPGTSGVYEQYF
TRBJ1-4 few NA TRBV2 TGTGCCAGCAGCCCCCCTTCCACTAATGAAAAACTGTTTTTT CASSPPSTNEKLFF
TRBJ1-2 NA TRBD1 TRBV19 TGTGCCAGTAGTGTAAGGGTCAGGGGGCTCGGAGGCTACACCTTC CASSVRVRGLGGYTF
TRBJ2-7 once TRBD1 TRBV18 TGTGCCAGCTCACCGGGACAGGGTTCTCGCTACGAGCAGTACTTC CASSPGQGSRYEQYF
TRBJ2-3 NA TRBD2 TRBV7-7 TGTGCCAGCAGCTCCGGACTAGCGGGTAGCACAGATACGCAGTATTTT CASSSGLAGSTDTQYF
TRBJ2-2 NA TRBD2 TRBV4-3 TGCGCCAGCAGCCAGGTTTTTAGCGGGGGTGACACCGGGGAGCTGTTTTTT CASSQVFSGGDTGELFF
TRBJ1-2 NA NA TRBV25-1 TGTGCCACGAACGCAGGGGGCTACACCTTC CATNAGGYTF
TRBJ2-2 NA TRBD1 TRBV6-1 TGTGCCAGCAATAGACAGGGGGCTGCCGGGGAGCTGTTTTTT CASNRQGAAGELFF
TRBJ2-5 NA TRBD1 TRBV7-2 TGTGCCAGCAGCTTAGACAGGGGGCTTGCAAAGACCCAGTACTTC CASSLDRGLAKTQYF
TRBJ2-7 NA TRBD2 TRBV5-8 TGTGCCAGCAGCTCTGAACCGAGGTTGGGAGGGGTTCACTCCTACGAGCAGTACTTC CASSSEPRLGGVHSYEQYF
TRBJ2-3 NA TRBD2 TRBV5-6 TGTGCCAGCAGCTTGGAGTCGGGGGGGCTGAACACAGATACGCAGTATTTT CASSLESGGLNTDTQYF
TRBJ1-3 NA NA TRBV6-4 TGTGCCAGCAGTGACGCCCAGACGGGGGTAAACACCATATATTTT CASSDAQTGVNTIYF
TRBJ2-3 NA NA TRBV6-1 TGTGCCAGCTTTGGGCTAGCAGGGGCGGCAGATACGCAGTATTTT CASFGLAGAADTQYF
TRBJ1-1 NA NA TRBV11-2 TGTGCCAGCAGCCCCCGCGGGTACTTCGGGGAAGCTTTCTTT CASSPRGYFGEAFF
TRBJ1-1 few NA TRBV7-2 TGTGCCAGCAGCCTCGGGACACGGAACACTGAAGCTTTCTTT CASSLGTRNTEAFF
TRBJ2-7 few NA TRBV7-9 TGTGCCAGCAGCTTAGAGGGGCCGTATTACGAGCAGTACTTC CASSLEGPYYEQYF
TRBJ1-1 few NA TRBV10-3 TGTGCCATCAGTGAGTCTTTATTGGCAGGCGAAGCTTTCTTT CAISESLLAGEAFF
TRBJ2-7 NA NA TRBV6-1 TGTGCCAGCAATTCAGTCTTATACTACGAGCAGTACTTC CASNSVLYYEQYF
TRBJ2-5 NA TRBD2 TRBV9 TGTGCCAGCAGCGGCGGGACTAGCGGCTACCAAGAGACCCAGTACTTC CASSGGTSGYQETQYF
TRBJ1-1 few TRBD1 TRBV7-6 TGTGCCAGCAGCTTAGAGGGACAGGGGCAGAACACTGAAGCTTTCTTT CASSLEGQGQNTEAFF
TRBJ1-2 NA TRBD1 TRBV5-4 TGTGCCAGCAGCCCTAAAGTCCAGGGGGAGGAGGGCTACACCTTC CASSPKVQGEEGYTF
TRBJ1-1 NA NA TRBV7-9 TGTGCCAGCAGCTTAAATCCGGGGACTAACACTGAAGCTTTCTTT CASSLNPGTNTEAFF
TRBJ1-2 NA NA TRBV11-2 TGTGCCAGCAGCTTAGCGGGAGGCTATGGCTACACCTTC CASSLAGGYGYTF
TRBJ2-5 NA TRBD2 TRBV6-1 TGTGCCAGCAGTGAAGGGGCTAGCGGGGTCCAAGAGACCCAGTACTTC CASSEGASGVQETQYF
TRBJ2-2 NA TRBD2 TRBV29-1 TGCAGCGTTAACGGACTAGCGGGGAGGGGCGGGGAGCTGTTTTTT CSVNGLAGRGGELFF
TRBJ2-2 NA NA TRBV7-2 TGTGCCAGCAGCTTAGATGTCACGAACACCGGGGAGCTGTTTTTT CASSLDVTNTGELFF
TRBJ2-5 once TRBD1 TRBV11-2 TGTGCCAGCAGCCTGTCACAGGGGGCTGGCGAGACCCAGTACTTC CASSLSQGAGETQYF
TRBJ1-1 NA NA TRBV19 TGTGCCAGTAGTAAAACAGGTTTGGGGAACACTGAAGCTTTCTTT CASSKTGLGNTEAFF
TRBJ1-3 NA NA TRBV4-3 TGCGCCAGCAGCCAAGAACCCCTAGGAGTCTCTGGAAACACCATATATTTT CASSQEPLGVSGNTIYF